The 20 T cell receptor beta chains reported below all come from one sample, sequenced in a study of shared clonotypes between healthy human individuals. The assay was immunoSEQ multiplex PCR, and TCRdb's table has in-frame clones only and misses some. This sample has 1.6 million or so clones; roughly 96% occur once, and the top ten carry more than 0.9%. Material: naive CD4+ T cells sorted from blood. Subset described: CD45RA+ positively selected. The receptor source for this set is a man under 40 in good health.

The J gene is TRBJ1-2, the V gene TRBV9; D unclear. This CDR3 has 12 amino acids. With 0 bases removed from V and 7 bases from J, the gap between germline ends came to 7 bases. Germline V CDR1 and CDR2: SGDLS, YYNGEE. The CDR3 DNA reads TGTGCCAGCAGCGTAGTTGCTGGTGGCTACACCTTC. Its protein product is CASSVVAGGYTF. The entire variable domain, with the rest obtained from reference TRBV9 and TRBJ1-2, is as follows: DSGVTQTPKHLITATGQRVTLRCSPRSGDLSVYWYQQSLDQGLQFLIQYYNGEERAKGNILERFSAQQFPDLHSELNLSSLELGDSALYFCASSVVAGGYTFGSGTRLTVV.

This chain links TRBV6-4 with TRBJ2-7; 12 bases fit TRBD1. The CDR3 extends over 14 amino acids. V shed 3 bases, J shed 9 bases, and the junction held 6 bases outside the gene matches. The germline CDR1 and CDR2 sequences are MRHNA and SNTAGT. The CDR3 is CASSEPGQGAGQYF. CDR3 nucleotides: TGTGCCAGCAGTGAACCGGGACAGGGGGCGGGGCAGTACTTC.

V gene TRBV7-6 combines with J gene TRBJ1-2; D might be TRBD1 (5 bases). The CDR3 has 14 residues. V was clipped by 3 bases and J by 8 bases, with 16 bases between them. The V gene's germline CDR1 is SGHVS and CDR2 FNYEAQ. CDR3 nucleotides: TGTGCCAGCAGCTTGGGTCCCGGGGGGAGCGGCTACACCTTC. Its protein product is CASSLGPGGSGYTF.

V usage is TRBV2 and J usage is TRBJ1-4, with 7 positions matching TRBD1. V was clipped by 1 base and J by 14 bases; unmatched bases: 7. Looked up from germline, CDR1 is SNHLY and CDR2 is FYNNEI. The CDR3 sequence is 13 residues long. CDR3 sequence (DNA): TGTGCCAGCAGTGAAGTTCGACAGGGAAATCTGTTTTTT. Amino acid sequence: CASSEVRQGNLFF.

This rearrangement joins TRBV27 to TRBJ2-1; 10 bases map to TRBD2. With 4 bases clipped from V and 4 bases from J, the junction kept 4 bases outside the gene matches. This CDR3 is 15 amino acids long. Germline CDR1 and CDR2: MNHEY and SMNVEV (reference sequence). The chain's CDR3 is CASSSAGGPYNEQFF. Here the CDR3 DNA reads TGTGCCAGCAGTTCAGCGGGAGGGCCTTACAATGAGCAGTTCTTC.

The chain carries TRBV27 and TRBJ1-1; possibly TRBD1 for D (5 bases). CDR3 size: 15 residues. Germline lookup yields CDR1 MNHEY and CDR2 SMNVEV (reference sequence). With 3 bases removed from V and 4 bases from J, the gap between germline ends came to 15 bases. CDR3 region: CASSLPPGLGTEAFF. The CDR3 DNA reads TGTGCCAGCAGTTTGCCCCCAGGGTTGGGCACTGAAGCTTTCTTT.

This sequence joins TRBV25-1 and TRBJ1-2; a possible D gene is TRBD1 (6 bases). CDR1 is MGHDK and CDR2 is SYGVNS in the germline V gene. There are 15 residues in the CDR3. V lost 9 bases to trimming and J lost 0 bases, with 17 bases between them. In DNA form, the CDR3 reads TGTGCCAGAAAGACCGGGACACCCACTAACTATGGCTACACCTTC. This encodes CARKTGTPTNYGYTF.

The genes are TRBV4-1 and TRBJ1-5, with no clear D. There are 17 residues in the CDR3. Germline CDR1 and CDR2: MGHRA and YSYEKL. The ends were cut back, 5 bases at V and 0 bases at J, with 17 bases in the middle. The CDR3 sequence is CASSYRSAEYSNQPQHF. The CDR3 region has the DNA TGCGCCAGCAGCTACCGTTCCGCGGAGTATAGCAATCAGCCCCAGCATTTT.

The gene calls are TRBV4-1 and TRBJ1-5, with D uncertain. Deletions cut 0 bases from V and 0 bases from J, with 6 bases between. The CDR3 length is 15 residues. From germline, CDR1 is MGHRA and CDR2 YSYEKL. CDR3 nucleotides: TGCGCCAGCAGCCAAGATTGGAATAGCAATCAGCCCCAGCATTTT. This gives the protein CASSQDWNSNQPQHF.

The chain uses TRBV9 and TRBJ2-7; D perhaps matches TRBD1 (5 bases). The CDR3 is 14 residues long. V shed 3 bases and J shed 3 bases, with 13 bases lying between them. Per the germline V gene, CDR1 is SGDLS and CDR2 is YYNGEE. CDR3 region: CASSARPDSYEQYF. The DNA of the CDR3 is TGTGCCAGCAGCGCCCGACCCGACAGCTACGAGCAGTACTTC.

As for this clone: Other DNA sequences in this sample translate to the same CDR3. The chain uses TRBV7-2 and TRBJ2-7; D remains ambiguous. V was trimmed by 5 bases and J by 1 base, leaving 9 bases between them. CDR1 is SGHTA, CDR2 FQGNSA, per germline. This CDR3 is 13 amino acids long. The CDR3 DNA reads TGTGCCAGCAGCCCTCGGCCTTCCTACGAGCAGTACTTC. Its protein is CASSPRPSYEQYF.

There are a few counts of this clone. The chain links TRBV5-1 to TRBJ2-1; no reliable D call. Germline CDR1 and CDR2: SGHRS and YFSETQ. Trimming left V 4 bases short and J 4 bases short, with 6 bases between. The CDR3 runs 12 residues. The CDR3 nucleotides read TGCGCCAGCAGCCCAATTTACAATGAGCAGTTCTTC. Protein product: CASSPIYNEQFF.

V and J are TRBV2 and TRBJ1-5; D may be TRBD1 (6 bases). Germline V gives CDR1 SNHLY, CDR2 FYNNEI. The CDR3 has 14 amino acids. The ends were cut back, 6 bases at V and 3 bases at J, with 12 bases in the middle. The CDR3 protein is CASRYRDNNQPQHF. The DNA for the CDR3 is TGTGCCAGCAGGTACCGGGACAACAATCAGCCCCAGCATTTT.

The chain joins TRBV30 to TRBJ1-4, with D unclear. In germline, CDR1 is GTSNPN, CDR2 SVGIG (reference sequence). CDR3 length equals 14 residues. Trimming left V 2 bases short and J 3 bases short, with 10 bases between. The CDR3 loop is CAWSMIVANEKLFF. CDR3 nucleotides: TGTGCCTGGAGTATGATTGTGGCTAATGAAAAACTGTTTTTT.

This chain connects TRBV14 to TRBJ2-1; TRBD1 aligns across 7 bases. Germline CDR1 and CDR2: SGHDN and FVKESK. Losses at the gene ends were 4 bases for V and 0 bases for J; bases not matched to a gene: 3. CDR3 length equals 15 residues. The chain's CDR3 is CASSPQGISYNEQFF. CDR3 DNA sequence: TGTGCCAGCAGCCCACAGGGGATCTCCTACAATGAGCAGTTCTTC.

The chain joins TRBV4-1 to TRBJ2-7, with TRBD2 matching over 7 bases. This CDR3 is built from 15 residues. The trim removed 4 bases at V and 3 bases at J, leaving 9 bases unmatched. The germline gives CDR1 MGHRA, CDR2 YSYEKL. CDR3 coding DNA: TGCGCCAGCAGCCCTCTAGCGGCGAACCGCTACGAGCAGTACTTC. This encodes CASSPLAANRYEQYF.

This chain links TRBV25-1 with TRBJ2-1; D remains ambiguous. Germline V lookup: CDR1 MGHDK, CDR2 SYGVNS. The ends were cut back, 6 bases at V and 10 bases at J, with 22 bases in the middle. CDR3 size: 15 residues. Here the CDR3 reads CASSVLGVSIGEQFF. The DNA of the CDR3 is TGTGCCAGCAGCGTTTTGGGTGTCTCCATCGGCGAGCAGTTCTTC.

The chain joins TRBV2 to TRBJ2-7; TRBD2 aligns across 8 bases. The V gene's germline CDR1 is SNHLY and CDR2 FYNNEI. The CDR3 loop spans 15 amino acids. Trimming cost V 6 bases and J 0 bases; bases outside gene matches: 7. The CDR3 here is CASRELAAPSYEQYF. CDR3 sequence (DNA): TGTGCCAGCAGGGAACTAGCGGCCCCCTCCTACGAGCAGTACTTC.

The V and J genes are TRBV9 and TRBJ2-2, with 11 bases aligning to TRBD2. V lost 3 bases, J lost 15 bases, and 4 bases stayed unmatched. The CDR3 totals 12 residues. Germline CDR1 and CDR2: SGDLS and YYNGEE. CDR3 sequence (DNA): TGTGCCAGCAGCGCCACTAGCGGGAGAATGTTTTTT. This translates into CASSATSGRMFF.

This chain joins TRBV5-4 and TRBJ1-2; 9 nucleotides line up with TRBD1. Trimming took 3 bases from V and 7 from J; bases not matched to a gene: 16. Germline V gene sequence: CDR1 SGHNT, CDR2 YYREEE (reference sequence). The CDR3 is 17 residues long. CDR3 nucleotide sequence: TGTGCCAGCAGCTCCGGGACAGGGATGATTGGAGGTAGTGGCTACACCTTC. Its protein is CASSSGTGMIGGSGYTF.